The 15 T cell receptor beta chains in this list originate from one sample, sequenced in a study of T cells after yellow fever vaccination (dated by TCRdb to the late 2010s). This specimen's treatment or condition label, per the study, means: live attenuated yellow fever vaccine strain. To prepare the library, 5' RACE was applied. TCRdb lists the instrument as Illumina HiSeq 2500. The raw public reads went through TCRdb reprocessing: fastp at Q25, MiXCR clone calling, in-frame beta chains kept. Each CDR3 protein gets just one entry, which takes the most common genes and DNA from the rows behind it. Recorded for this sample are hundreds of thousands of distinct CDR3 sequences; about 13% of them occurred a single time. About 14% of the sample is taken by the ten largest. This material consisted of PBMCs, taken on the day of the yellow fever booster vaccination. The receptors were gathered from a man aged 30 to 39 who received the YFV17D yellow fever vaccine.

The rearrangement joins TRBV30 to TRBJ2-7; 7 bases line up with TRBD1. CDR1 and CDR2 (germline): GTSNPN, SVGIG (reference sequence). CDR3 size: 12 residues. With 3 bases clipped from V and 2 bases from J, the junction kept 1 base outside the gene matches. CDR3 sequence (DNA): TGTGCCTGGAGGACAGGGACCTACGAGCAGTACTTC. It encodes CAWRTGTYEQYF.

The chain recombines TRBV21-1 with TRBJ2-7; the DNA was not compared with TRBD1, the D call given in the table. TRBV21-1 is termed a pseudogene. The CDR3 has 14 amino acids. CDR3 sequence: CASSKRTESYEQYF. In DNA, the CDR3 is TGTGCCAGCAGCAAACGGACAGAATCCTACGAGCAGTACTTC.

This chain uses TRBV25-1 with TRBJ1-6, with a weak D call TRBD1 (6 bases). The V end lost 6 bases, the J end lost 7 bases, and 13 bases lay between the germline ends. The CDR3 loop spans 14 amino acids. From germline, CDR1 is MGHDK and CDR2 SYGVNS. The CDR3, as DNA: TGTGCCAGCAGGGAGACAGGCAGGAATTCACCCCTCCACTTT. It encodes CASRETGRNSPLHF.

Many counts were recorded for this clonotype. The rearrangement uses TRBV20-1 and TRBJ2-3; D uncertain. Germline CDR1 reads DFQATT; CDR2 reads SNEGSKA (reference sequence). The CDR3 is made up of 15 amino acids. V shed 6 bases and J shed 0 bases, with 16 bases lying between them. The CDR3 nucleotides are TGCAGTGCCTCACTAATTTCCTTTAGCACAGATACGCAGTATTTT. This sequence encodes CSASLISFSTDTQYF.

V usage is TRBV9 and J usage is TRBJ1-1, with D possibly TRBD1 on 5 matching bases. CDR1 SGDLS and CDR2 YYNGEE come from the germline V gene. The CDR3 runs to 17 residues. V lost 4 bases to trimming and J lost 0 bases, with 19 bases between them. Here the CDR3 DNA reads TGTGCCAGCAGCCCCCTGGGGACTGGTTTTTTGAACACTGAAGCTTTCTTT. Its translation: CASSPLGTGFLNTEAFF.

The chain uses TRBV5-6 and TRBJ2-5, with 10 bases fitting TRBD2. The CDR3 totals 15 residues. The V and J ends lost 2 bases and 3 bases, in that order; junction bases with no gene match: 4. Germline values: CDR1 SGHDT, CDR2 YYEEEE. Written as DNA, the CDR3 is TGTGCCAGCAGCTTCGGAGCGGGAGGGAAAGAGACCCAGTACTTC. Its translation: CASSFGAGGKETQYF.

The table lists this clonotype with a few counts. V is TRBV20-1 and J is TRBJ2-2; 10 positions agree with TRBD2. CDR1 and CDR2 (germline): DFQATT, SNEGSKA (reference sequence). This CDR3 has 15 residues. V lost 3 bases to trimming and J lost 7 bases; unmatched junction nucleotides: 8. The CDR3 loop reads CSARRLAGVGGELFF. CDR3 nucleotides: TGCAGTGCTAGGCGGCTAGCGGGAGTAGGCGGGGAGCTGTTTTTT.

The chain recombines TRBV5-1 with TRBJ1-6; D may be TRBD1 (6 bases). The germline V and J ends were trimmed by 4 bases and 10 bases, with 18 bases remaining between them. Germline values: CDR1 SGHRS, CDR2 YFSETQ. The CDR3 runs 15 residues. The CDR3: CASSPQGGSSSPLHF. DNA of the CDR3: TGCGCCAGCAGCCCCCAAGGGGGGAGCTCGTCACCCCTCCACTTT. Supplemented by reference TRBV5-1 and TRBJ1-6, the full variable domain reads KAGVTQTPRYLIKTRGQQVTLSCSPISGHRSVSWYQQTPGQGLQFLFEYFSETQRNKGNFPGRFSGRQFSNSRSEMNVSTLELGDSALYLCASSPQGGSSSPLHFGNGTRLTVT.

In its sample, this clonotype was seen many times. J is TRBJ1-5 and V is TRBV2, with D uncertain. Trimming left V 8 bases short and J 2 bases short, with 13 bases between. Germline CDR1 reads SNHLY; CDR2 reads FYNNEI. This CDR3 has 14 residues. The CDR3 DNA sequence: TGTGCCAGCGAGACGGACGCCGGCAATCAGCCCCAGCATTTT. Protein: CASETDAGNQPQHF.

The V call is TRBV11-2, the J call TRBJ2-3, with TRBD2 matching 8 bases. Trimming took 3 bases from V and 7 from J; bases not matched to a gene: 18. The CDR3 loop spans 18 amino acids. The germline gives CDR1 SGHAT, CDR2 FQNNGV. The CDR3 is CASSFGRRVSGKSYTQYF. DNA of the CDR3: TGTGCCAGCAGCTTCGGGCGGAGGGTTAGCGGGAAGTCATATACGCAGTATTTT.

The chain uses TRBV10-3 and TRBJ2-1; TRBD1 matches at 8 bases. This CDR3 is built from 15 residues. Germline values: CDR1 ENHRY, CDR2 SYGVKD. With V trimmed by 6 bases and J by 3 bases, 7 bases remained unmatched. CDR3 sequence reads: CAIRTGVASYNEQFF. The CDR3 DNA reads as TGTGCCATCAGGACAGGGGTCGCGAGCTACAATGAGCAGTTCTTC.

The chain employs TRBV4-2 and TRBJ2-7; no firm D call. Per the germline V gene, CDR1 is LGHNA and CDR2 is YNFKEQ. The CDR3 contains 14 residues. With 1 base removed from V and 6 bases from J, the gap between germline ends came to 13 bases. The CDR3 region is CASSQAAQNTEQYF. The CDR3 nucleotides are TGTGCCAGCAGCCAAGCGGCCCAAAATACCGAGCAGTACTTC.

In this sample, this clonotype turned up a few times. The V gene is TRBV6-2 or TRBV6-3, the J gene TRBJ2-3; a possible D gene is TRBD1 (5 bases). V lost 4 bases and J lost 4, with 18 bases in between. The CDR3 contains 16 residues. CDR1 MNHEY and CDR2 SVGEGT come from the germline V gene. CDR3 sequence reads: CASSSSRGPKPDTQYF. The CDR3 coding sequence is TGTGCCAGCAGTTCCAGTAGGGGTCCGAAGCCAGATACGCAGTATTTT.

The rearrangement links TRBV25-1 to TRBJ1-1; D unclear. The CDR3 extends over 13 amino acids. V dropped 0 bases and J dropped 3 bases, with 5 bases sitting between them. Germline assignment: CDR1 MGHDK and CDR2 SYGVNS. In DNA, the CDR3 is TGTGCCAGCAGTGAATATAGGGACACTGAAGCTTTCTTT. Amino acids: CASSEYRDTEAFF.

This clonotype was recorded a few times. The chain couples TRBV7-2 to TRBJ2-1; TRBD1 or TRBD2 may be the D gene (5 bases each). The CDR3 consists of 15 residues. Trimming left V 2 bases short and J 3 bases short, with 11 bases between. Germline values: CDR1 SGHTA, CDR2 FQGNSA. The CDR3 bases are TGTGCCAGCAGCTTACCCGGGGCGGTCTACAATGAGCAGTTCTTC. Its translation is CASSLPGAVYNEQFF.